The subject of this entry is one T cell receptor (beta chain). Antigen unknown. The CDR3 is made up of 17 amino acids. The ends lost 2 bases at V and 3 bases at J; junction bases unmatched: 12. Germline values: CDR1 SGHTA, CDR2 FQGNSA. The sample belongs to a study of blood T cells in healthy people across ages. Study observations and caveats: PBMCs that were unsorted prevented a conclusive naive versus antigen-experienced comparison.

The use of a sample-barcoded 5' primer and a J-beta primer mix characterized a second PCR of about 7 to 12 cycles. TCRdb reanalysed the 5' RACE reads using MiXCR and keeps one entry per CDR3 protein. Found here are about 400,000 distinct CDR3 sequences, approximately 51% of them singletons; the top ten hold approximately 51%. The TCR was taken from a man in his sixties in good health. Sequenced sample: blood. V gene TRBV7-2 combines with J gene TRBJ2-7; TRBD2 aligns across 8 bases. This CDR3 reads CASSLRGTSGKHYEQYF. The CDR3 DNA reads TGTGCCAGCAGCTTAAGGGGAACTAGCGGCAAGCACTACGAGCAGTACTTC.